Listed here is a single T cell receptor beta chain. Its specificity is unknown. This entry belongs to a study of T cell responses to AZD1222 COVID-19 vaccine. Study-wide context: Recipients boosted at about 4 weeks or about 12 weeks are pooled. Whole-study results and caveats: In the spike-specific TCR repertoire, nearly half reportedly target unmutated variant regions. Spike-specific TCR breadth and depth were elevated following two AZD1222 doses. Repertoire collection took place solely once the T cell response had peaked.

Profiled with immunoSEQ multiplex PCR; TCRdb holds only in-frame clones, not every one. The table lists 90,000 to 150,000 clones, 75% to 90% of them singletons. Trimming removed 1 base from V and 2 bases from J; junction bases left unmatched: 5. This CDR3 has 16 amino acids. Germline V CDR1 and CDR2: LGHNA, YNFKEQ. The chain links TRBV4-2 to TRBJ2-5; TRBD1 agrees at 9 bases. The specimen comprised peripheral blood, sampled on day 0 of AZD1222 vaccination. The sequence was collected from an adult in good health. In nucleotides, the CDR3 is TGTGCCAGCAGCCAAGTCTTGGGACAGGGACAAGAGACCCAGTACTTC. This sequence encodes CASSQVLGQGQETQYF.